Each of the 11 T cell receptor beta chains below was sequenced from the same sample in a study of cytomegalovirus exposure and HLA in healthy donors. PCR amplification relied on 60 Vbeta primers (plus 13 Jbeta primers). Clones were read by immunoSEQ multiplex PCR, and TCRdb kept only the in-frame ones, dropping some. The sample shows around 92,000 clones, approximately 75% of them seen only once. The material sequenced was PBMCs. Receptor source: a woman in her 70s in good health and CMV-seropositive.

This clone has a single count. The chain uses TRBV6-6 and TRBJ2-3; perhaps TRBD1 as D (5 bases). Germline V gene lookup returns CDR1 MNHNY and CDR2 SVGAGI (reference sequence). This CDR3 has 16 amino acids. The V and J ends lost 6 bases and 0 bases respectively, with 16 bases between them. The CDR3 region is CASSTTARSSTDTQYF. The DNA for the CDR3 is TGTGCCAGCAGCACGACAGCCCGGTCTAGCACAGATACGCAGTATTTT.

J is TRBJ2-5 and V is TRBV11-2; no reliable D call. From germline, CDR1 is SGHAT and CDR2 FQNNGV. With 1 base removed from V and 1 base from J, the gap between germline ends came to 7 bases. The CDR3 extends over 14 amino acids. The CDR3 sequence is CASSLGPSQETQYF. The CDR3 nucleotides are TGTGCCAGCAGCTTAGGGCCTAGCCAAGAGACCCAGTACTTC.

V is TRBV6-6 and J is TRBJ1-3; a possible D gene is TRBD1 (6 bases). Per germline, CDR1 MNHNY and CDR2 SVGAGI (reference sequence). V was pared by 2 bases and J by 2 bases, with 10 bases between. The CDR3 has 15 amino acids. The CDR3 bases are TGTGCCAGCAGTTACAGCCAGGGGACTGGAAACACCATATATTTT. This gives the protein CASSYSQGTGNTIYF.

This sequence joins TRBV5-1 and TRBJ1-4, with a weak D call TRBD1 (5 bases). Trimming took off 4 bases at V and 5 bases at J, with 15 bases between the two ends. This CDR3 comprises 15 residues. From germline, CDR1 is SGHRS and CDR2 YFSETQ. As DNA, the CDR3 is TGCGCCAGCAGCCCTCAGGGTTTAATGAATGAAAAACTGTTTTTT. Protein product: CASSPQGLMNEKLFF.

V is TRBV28 and J is TRBJ1-2; D call uncertain. Germline-derived CDR1 and CDR2 are MDHEN and SYDVKM. The CDR3 totals 15 residues. The V and J ends lost 3 bases and 1 base respectively, with 12 bases between them. As DNA, the CDR3 is TGTGCCAGCAGTTTCGCCGGCAGACTTAACTATGGCTACACCTTC. Encoded protein: CASSFAGRLNYGYTF.

V gene TRBV4-3 combines with J gene TRBJ2-6; D is perhaps TRBD2 (6 bases). Germline values: CDR1 LGHNA, CDR2 YSLEER. V gave up 3 bases and J gave up 1 base, with 13 bases separating them. This CDR3 spans 17 amino acids. CDR3 nucleotide sequence: TGCGCCAGCAGCCAGGGAAGAGGAGGGTCTGGGGCCAACGTCCTGACTTTC. Amino acid sequence: CASSQGRGGSGANVLTF.

V and J are TRBV18 and TRBJ1-1; D is undetermined. The CDR3 totals 15 residues. The V and J ends lost 2 bases and 3 bases respectively, with 13 bases between them. Germline values: CDR1 KGHSH, CDR2 LQKENI. The chain's CDR3 is CASSPFEGWDTEAFF. DNA for the CDR3: TGTGCCAGCTCACCATTTGAGGGCTGGGACACTGAAGCTTTCTTT.

V gene TRBV11-1 combines with J gene TRBJ1-1; TRBD1 is a possible D gene (6 bases). V was pared by 6 bases and J by 6 bases, with 11 bases between. Germline V gene lookup returns CDR1 SGHAT and CDR2 FQDESV (reference sequence). The length of the CDR3 is 12 residues. The CDR3 reads CASRYQGSEAFF. In DNA form, the CDR3 reads TGTGCCAGCAGATACCAGGGGTCTGAAGCTTTCTTT.

V and J are TRBV11-2 and TRBJ2-1; 9 nucleotides agree with TRBD1. After removal of 5 bases from V and 9 bases from J, the junction contained 14 bases not matched to a gene. This CDR3 is built from 16 residues. CDR1 and CDR2 (germline): SGHAT, FQNNGV. CDR3 coding DNA: TGTGCCAGCAGCCCTAGGGCGGGGACGACAGGGGGTGAGCAGTTCTTC. The encoded protein is CASSPRAGTTGGEQFF.

The CDR3 loop reads CASSLGGWSEGNIQYF. The CDR3 DNA is TGCGCCAGCAGCCTCGGAGGGTGGAGTGAGGGGAACATTCAGTACTTC. V gene TRBV4-1 combines with J gene TRBJ2-4; D may be TRBD2 (6 bases). CDR1 is MGHRA and CDR2 is YSYEKL in the germline V gene. Trimming cost V 4 bases and J 7 bases, with 20 bases left between them. The CDR3 contains 16 residues.

CDR3 in amino acids: CASSLGAGPGNQPQHF. Written as DNA, the CDR3 is TGCGCCAGCAGCTTGGGAGCAGGGCCGGGCAATCAGCCCCAGCATTTT. The genes are TRBV5-1 and TRBJ1-5, with D possibly matching TRBD1 (5 bases). The CDR3 runs to 16 residues. Germline V gene lookup returns CDR1 SGHRS and CDR2 YFSETQ. Between the trimmed V and J ends, which lost 0 bases and 2 bases, there was a span of 12 bases.